The 26 T cell receptor beta chains below all came from one sample that was sequenced in a study of blood T cells in healthy people across ages. The use of a sample-barcoded 5' primer and a J-beta primer mix characterized a second PCR of roughly 7 to 11 cycles. TCRdb reprocessed the 5' RACE reads with MiXCR, giving one entry per CDR3 protein. This table holds some 1.5 million distinct CDR3 sequences, under 30% found once. The source material was blood. All receptors derive from a woman aged 25 to 39 in good health.

This chain links TRBV4-3 with TRBJ2-3, with 10 bases matching TRBD2. This CDR3 is 15 amino acids long. V dropped 1 base and J dropped 8; count of bases not matched to a gene: 6. Germline V gene sequence: CDR1 LGHNA, CDR2 YSLEER. The CDR3 loop is CASSQGLAGCGTQYF. The DNA for the CDR3 is TGCGCCAGCAGCCAAGGACTAGCGGGCTGTGGTACGCAGTATTTT.

In its sample, this clonotype was seen many times. The chain is built from TRBV12-3 or TRBV12-4 and TRBJ1-2; D ambiguous. Trimming stripped 8 bases from V and 2 bases from J, with 6 bases between. The CDR3 covers 11 residues. The CDR3 reads CASRTNYGYTF. CDR3 nucleotide sequence: TGTGCCAGCCGGACGAACTATGGCTACACCTTC.

This clonotype has more than one count but fewer than ten. This chain links TRBV12-3 or TRBV12-4 with TRBJ2-6, with D unresolved. The CDR3 extends over 17 amino acids. V was pared by 5 bases and J by 4 bases, with 18 bases between. The CDR3 here is CASSPSLVILGANVLTF. CDR3 nucleotide sequence: TGTGCCAGCAGTCCCTCTCTGGTGATATTGGGGGCCAACGTCCTGACTTTC.

This clonotype was counted between two and nine times. This sequence joins TRBV6-2 or TRBV6-3 and TRBJ2-4; tentatively, D is TRBD2 (6 bases). Between the trimmed V and J ends, which lost 4 bases and 11 bases, there was a span of 21 bases. The V gene's germline CDR1 is MNHEY and CDR2 SVGEGT. The length of the CDR3 is 15 residues. CDR3 nucleotides: TGTGCCAGCAGTTCCCCTTCCGGGAGCAGGTTCGTTCAGTACTTC. This gives the protein CASSSPSGSRFVQYF.

This clonotype turned up a few times. This chain uses TRBV12-3 or TRBV12-4 with TRBJ2-7; D is uncertain. V was trimmed by 2 bases and J by 0 bases, leaving 14 bases between them. The CDR3 spans 16 residues. In DNA form, the CDR3 reads TGTGCCAGCAGTTTACGCGGAACGAGAAACTCCTACGAGCAGTACTTC. Protein product: CASSLRGTRNSYEQYF.

There are a few counts of this clonotype. The chain has TRBV6-5 and TRBJ2-4; D may be TRBD2 (5 bases). Germline CDR1 MNHEY, CDR2 SVGAGI. Trimming removed 5 bases from V and 8 bases from J, with 13 bases in between. This CDR3 comprises 13 residues. CDR3 sequence reads: CASSPMGADIQYF. Written as DNA, the CDR3 is TGTGCCAGCAGTCCGATGGGAGCGGACATTCAGTACTTC.

The chain is built from TRBV29-1 and TRBJ1-2; a weak D match, TRBD1 (6 bases). Trimming took off 6 bases at V and 4 bases at J, with 9 bases between the two ends. CDR3 size: 11 residues. Germline V gene data show CDR1 as SQVTM and CDR2 as ANQGSEA. The CDR3 region is CSVDSGYGYTF. The CDR3 DNA is TGCAGCGTGGACAGTGGCTATGGCTACACCTTC.

Notes on this clonotype: A much more abundant neighbour one base away suggests this may be a read error. The genes are TRBV24-1 and TRBJ2-1; 10 bases are a match to TRBD2. Germline CDR1 and CDR2: KGHDR and SFDVKD. The CDR3 has 16 amino acids. The CDR3 spells CATSDPSGRAGDEQVF. CDR3 DNA: TGTGCCACCAGTGATCCCAGCGGGAGGGCTGGGGATGAGCAGGTCTTC.

The V and J genes are TRBV29-1 and TRBJ2-5; perhaps TRBD1 as D (5 bases). Trimming stripped 7 bases from V and 5 bases from J, with 11 bases between. This CDR3 comprises 11 residues. Germline CDR1 SQVTM, CDR2 ANQGSEA. DNA for the CDR3: TGCAGCGGGGGCCACGGCGAGACCCAGTACTTC. Translation gives CSGGHGETQYF. The entire variable domain, with the rest obtained from reference TRBV29-1 and TRBJ2-5, is as follows: SAVISQKPSRDICQRGTSLTIQCQVDSQVTMMFWYRQQPGQSLTLIATANQGSEATYESGFVIDKFPISRPNLTFSTLTVSNMSPEDSSIYLCSGGHGETQYFGPGTRLLVL.

Details on this clonotype: The junction and the germline gene differ at one end; a read error may be behind it. The chain joins TRBV3-1 to TRBJ2-7; a possible D gene is TRBD2 (5 bases). CDR1 and CDR2 from the germline V gene are LGHDT and YNNKEL (reference sequence). The CDR3 runs 14 residues. CDR3: CASSQGSGSYERYF. DNA of the CDR3: TGTGCCAGCAGCCAAGGGAGCGGATCCTACGAGCGGTACTTC.

Comments on this clonotype: Germline is not matched at one junction end, which may reflect a read error. V usage is TRBV4-1 and J usage is TRBJ2-4, with 11 nucleotides matching TRBD1. The CDR3 has 17 amino acids. Germline CDR1 MGHRA, CDR2 YSYEKL. The CDR3 coding sequence is TGCGCCAGCAACCAACCAAGGGGCAGGACAGGGGGCTATGAGCAGCACTTC. Residues: CASNQPRGRTGGYEQHF.

The rearrangement uses TRBV20-1 and TRBJ2-2, with D possibly matching TRBD1 (6 bases). The CDR3 runs to 13 residues. CDR1 is DFQATT and CDR2 is SNEGSKA in the germline V gene (reference sequence). Trimming pared 5 bases from V and 3 bases from J, leaving 10 bases between. Written as DNA, the CDR3 is TGCAGTGCTCCCGGGACACACACCGGGGAGCTGTTTTTT. As protein: CSAPGTHTGELFF.

The chain has TRBV29-1 and TRBJ2-1; D remains ambiguous. The CDR3 has 14 residues. V was shortened by 2 bases and J by 4 bases, with 12 bases between the two germline ends. From germline, CDR1 is SQVTM and CDR2 ANQGSEA. The DNA of the CDR3 is TGCAGCGTTGAACCGACGCGAGGTTACAATGAGCAGTTCTTC. Its protein is CSVEPTRGYNEQFF.

This clonotype was picked up a small number of times. The junction shows a germline mismatch at one end, possibly a read error. The chain links TRBV20-1 to TRBJ2-1; the match to TRBD2 covers 8 bases. The CDR3 is 14 residues long. Germline loops: CDR1 DFQATT, CDR2 SNEGSKA (reference sequence). The CDR3 is CSASGGAARNERFF. CDR3 DNA sequence: TGCAGTGCTAGCGGGGGGGCGGCTCGCAATGAGCGGTTCTTC.

This clonotype showed up just a few times. The chain has TRBV6-5 and TRBJ2-7, with D possibly being TRBD1 or TRBD2 (6 bases each). Per germline, CDR1 MNHEY and CDR2 SVGAGI. With 0 bases removed from V and 6 bases from J, the gap between germline ends came to 15 bases. The CDR3 has 15 amino acids. The CDR3 DNA sequence: TGTGCCAGCAGTTACTCCCGGGACTGGGGGCTCGAGCAGTACTTC. Its protein is CASSYSRDWGLEQYF.

On this clonotype: This may stem from a read error, because a much larger clone lies one nucleotide away. This sequence joins TRBV15 and TRBJ2-1, with TRBD2 identical over 13 bases. Germline V gives CDR1 LNHNV, CDR2 YYDKDF (reference sequence). The CDR3 length is 16 residues. Here the CDR3 reads CATSRAGTSGNNEQCF. CDR3 nucleotides: TGTGCCACCAGCAGAGCCGGGACTAGCGGGAACAATGAGCAGTGCTTC. Using reference TRBV15 and TRBJ2-1 for the parts outside the CDR3, the full variable domain is DAMVIQNPRYQVTQFGKPVTLSCSQTLNHNVMYWYQQKSSQAPKLLFHYYDKDFNNEADTPDNFQSRRPNTSFCFLDIRSPGLGDTAMYLCATSRAGTSGNNEQCFGPGTRLTVL.

The count of this clonotype is one. V and J are TRBV27 and TRBJ2-5, with a weak D call TRBD2 (5 bases). Trimming stripped 3 bases from V and 9 bases from J, with 20 bases between. The length of the CDR3 is 15 residues. Germline V CDR1 and CDR2: MNHEY, SMNVEV (reference sequence). The CDR3 DNA is TGTGCCAGCAGTTTGTTCTCCGACCGTCTGGAGGCCCAGTACTTC. Protein sequence: CASSLFSDRLEAQYF.

The chain is built from TRBV7-9 and TRBJ2-5; D not certain. In germline, CDR1 is SEHNR, CDR2 FQNEAQ (reference sequence). CDR3 size: 12 residues. Trimming left V 5 bases short and J 11 bases short, with 15 bases between. CDR3 sequence: CASSPTYNEQYF. The CDR3 DNA is TGTGCCAGCAGCCCTACTTACAATGAGCAGTACTTC.

This clonotype was found many times. The DNA for the CDR3 is TGTGCCAGCAGCTTAGACCTTCGCGAGCAGTACTTC. This translates into CASSLDLREQYF. The chain joins TRBV7-2 to TRBJ2-7, with D uncertain. The ends were cut back, 1 base at V and 6 bases at J, with 7 bases in the middle. The germline V gene encodes CDR1 SGHTA and CDR2 FQGNSA. The length of the CDR3 is 12 residues.

Many counts were recorded for this clonotype. V gene TRBV18 combines with J gene TRBJ2-1; D is possibly TRBD1 (5 bases). The germline V and J ends were trimmed by 8 bases and 4 bases, with 15 bases remaining between them. The CDR3 contains 14 residues. Germline lookup yields CDR1 KGHSH and CDR2 LQKENI. The CDR3 sequence: CASLSQTDYNEQFF. The CDR3 DNA sequence: TGTGCCAGCCTCTCTCAGACAGATTACAATGAGCAGTTCTTC.

This clonotype has at least ten counts. V usage is TRBV24-1 and J usage is TRBJ2-3; 8 bases are a match to TRBD2. The germline CDR1 and CDR2 sequences are KGHDR and SFDVKD. V was pared by 7 bases and J by 3 bases, with 8 bases of the junction left unmatched. The CDR3 is 15 residues long. This CDR3 is CATSPGGSLTDTQYF. The CDR3 region has the DNA TGTGCCACCAGCCCGGGAGGGAGTTTGACAGATACGCAGTATTTT.

The chain links TRBV5-1 to TRBJ2-1, with D perhaps TRBD2 (5 bases). The CDR3 is 15 amino acids. Trimming left V 4 bases short and J 4 bases short, with 15 bases between. The germline gives CDR1 SGHRS, CDR2 YFSETQ. The CDR3 region is CASSPLGLEYNEQFF. In DNA form, the CDR3 reads TGCGCCAGCAGCCCCCTTGGACTCGAGTACAATGAGCAGTTCTTC.

The chain recombines TRBV9 with TRBJ2-1; a possible D gene is TRBD2 (5 bases). Germline CDR1 SGDLS, CDR2 YYNGEE. The germline V and J ends were trimmed by 0 bases and 7 bases, with 8 bases remaining between them. CDR3 length: 13 amino acids. This CDR3 is CASSVVEGNEQFF. CDR3 nucleotide sequence: TGTGCCAGCAGCGTAGTCGAGGGTAATGAGCAGTTCTTC.

The chain has TRBV7-3 and TRBJ2-3; 9 bases agree with TRBD1. Losses at the gene ends were 4 bases for V and 3 bases for J; bases not matched to a gene: 5. This CDR3 has 15 amino acids. Germline V gene data show CDR1 as SGHTA and CDR2 as FQGTGA. In nucleotides, the CDR3 is TGTGCCAGCAGCTGGACAGGGGCTGGGACAGATACGCAGTATTTT. Protein product: CASSWTGAGTDTQYF.

The count of this clonotype is one. The chain has TRBV7-8 and TRBJ2-4; the D is unclear. Germline loops: CDR1 SGHVS, CDR2 FQNEAQ. V shed 4 bases and J shed 13 bases, with 17 bases lying between them. The CDR3 has 13 amino acids. CDR3 nucleotide sequence: TGTGCCAGCAGCTCCCCCCGATTTGAGGCCCAGTACTTC. Translating it yields CASSSPRFEAQYF. The full variable domain, its missing parts supplied by reference TRBV7-8 and TRBJ2-4, is GAGVSQSPRYKVAKRGQDVALRCDPISGHVSLFWYQQALGQGPEFLTYFQNEAQLDKSGLPSDRFFAERPEGSVSTLKIQRTQQEDSAVYLCASSSPRFEAQYFGAGTRLSVL.

The table lists this clonotype with many counts. The V call is TRBV20-1, the J call TRBJ2-1, with TRBD2 identical over 8 bases. V dropped 5 bases and J dropped 5; count of bases not matched to a gene: 14. The CDR3 runs 16 residues. CDR1 and CDR2 from the germline V gene are DFQATT and SNEGSKA (reference sequence). CDR3 loop: CSAPEGAGVRDNEQFF. The CDR3 region has the DNA TGCAGTGCTCCCGAGGGAGCGGGGGTGCGGGACAATGAGCAGTTCTTC.